This T cell receptor beta chain was obtained from a study of shared clonotypes between healthy human individuals. Points from the study as a whole: The sole specimen, blood, was sampled, and tissue repertoires likely differ. In having few donors, the study represented limited genetic and exposure-history diversity.

Only CD45RO-negative cells positively selected for CCR7 counted as naive CD8 cells, so terminally differentiated effector memory CD45RA+ cells were excluded. Some clones are missing from TCRdb's copy, which holds only in-frame ones; the method was immunoSEQ multiplex PCR. The sample holds about 1.9 million clones; around 93% are singletons and the top ten take 1.5% to 2%. On this clone itself: Its antigen is unknown.

The TCR sequence derives from a man between 18 and 29 years old in good health. Some clones in this sample may be carry-over from other donors' samples. The sample taken for sequencing was naive CD8+ T cells from PBMCs.

The CDR3 loop reads CASSQRSAMNNEQFF. The CDR3, as DNA: TGTGCCAGCAGCCAGAGGTCTGCTATGAACAATGAGCAGTTCTTC. This chain joins TRBV7-9 and TRBJ2-1; D call uncertain. This CDR3 region has 15 residues. Trimming pared 5 bases from V and 5 bases from J, leaving 16 bases between. Looked up from germline, CDR1 is SEHNR and CDR2 is FQNEAQ (reference sequence).